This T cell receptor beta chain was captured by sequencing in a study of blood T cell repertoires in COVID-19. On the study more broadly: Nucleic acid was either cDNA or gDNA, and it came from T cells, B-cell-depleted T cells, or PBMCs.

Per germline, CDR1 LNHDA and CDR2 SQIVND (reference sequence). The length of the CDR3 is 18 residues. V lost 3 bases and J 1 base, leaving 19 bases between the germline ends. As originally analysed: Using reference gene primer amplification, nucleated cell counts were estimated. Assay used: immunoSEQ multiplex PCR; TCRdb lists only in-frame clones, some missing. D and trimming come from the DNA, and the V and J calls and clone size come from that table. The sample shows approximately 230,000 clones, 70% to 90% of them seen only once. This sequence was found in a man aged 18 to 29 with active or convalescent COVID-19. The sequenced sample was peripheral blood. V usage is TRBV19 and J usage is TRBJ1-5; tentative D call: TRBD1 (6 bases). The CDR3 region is CASSMTGRGLLSNQPQHF. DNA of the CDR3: TGTGCCAGTAGTATGACTGGCAGGGGACTACTAAGCAATCAGCCCCAGCATTTT.